Listed here are 30 T cell receptor beta chains from one sample, sequenced in a study of blood T cell repertoires in COVID-19. Libraries were prepared by immunoSEQ multiplex PCR; TCRdb keeps only in-frame clonotypes and omits some of them. Of 6,000 to 6,500 clones in the sample, approximately 89% were seen once. Sequencing was carried out using peripheral blood. These receptors originate from a human donor in a cohort sampled during active COVID-19.

This chain joins TRBV7-9 and TRBJ1-3; maybe TRBD1 (5 bases). This CDR3 is 14 amino acids long. Germline loops: CDR1 SEHNR, CDR2 FQNEAQ (reference sequence). V lost 3 bases and J lost 0, with 6 bases in between. In DNA form, the CDR3 reads TGTGCCAGCAGCTTCGACAGCTCTGGAAACACCATATATTTT. Protein sequence: CASSFDSSGNTIYF.

The CDR3 DNA reads TGTGCCAGCAGCTCAGGACAGCTACGCATGAACACTGAAGCTTTCTTT. It is translated as CASSSGQLRMNTEAFF. The V and J genes are TRBV28 and TRBJ1-1; tentative D call: TRBD1 (6 bases). Looked up from germline, CDR1 is MDHEN and CDR2 is SYDVKM. CDR3 size: 16 residues. V gave up 6 bases and J gave up 0 bases, with 17 bases separating them. The whole variable domain, remainder taken from reference TRBV28 and TRBJ1-1, is DVKVTQSSRYLVKRTGEKVFLECVQDMDHENMFWYRQDPGLGLRLIYFSYDVKMKEKGDIPEGYSVSREKKERFSLILESASTNQTSMYLCASSSGQLRMNTEAFFGQGTRLTVV.

The genes are TRBV5-4 and TRBJ2-1; 14 bases align to TRBD2. The CDR3 is 15 residues long. Germline-derived CDR1 and CDR2 are SGHNT and YYREEE (reference sequence). The V gene end was trimmed by 4 bases and the J gene end by 5 bases; junction bases not matched to a gene: 2. The CDR3 nucleotides read TGTGCCAGCAGCCGACTAGCGGGAGGGAACAATGAGCAGTTCTTC. Translation gives CASSRLAGGNNEQFF.

This chain links TRBV6-5 with TRBJ2-3; 9 positions match TRBD2. There are 15 residues in the CDR3. Germline trimming cut 6 bases from V and 3 bases from J; bases unmatched to any gene: 7. Germline CDR1 is MNHEY and CDR2 is SVGAGI. DNA of the CDR3: TGTGCCAGCAGCTATATAGCGGGAGCAACAGATACGCAGTATTTT. Translating it yields CASSYIAGATDTQYF.

The rearrangement joins TRBV6-5 to TRBJ1-1; the D gene is possibly TRBD1 (5 bases). V lost 0 bases and J 6 bases, leaving 14 bases between the germline ends. This CDR3 has 15 residues. Germline values: CDR1 MNHEY, CDR2 SVGAGI. CDR3 protein: CASSYSGRKGSEAFF. The CDR3 nucleotides are TGTGCCAGCAGTTACTCGGGGCGTAAAGGGTCTGAAGCTTTCTTT.

The rearrangement links TRBV6-4 to TRBJ2-5; 8 bases fit TRBD2. The V segment lost 4 bases and the J segment 0 bases; nucleotides outside the gene matches: 10. The CDR3 length is 17 residues. CDR1 MRHNA and CDR2 SNTAGT come from the germline V gene. CDR3 in amino acids: CASSGRRGLGYQETQYF. The CDR3 bases are TGTGCCAGCAGTGGCCGGAGGGGACTAGGGTACCAAGAGACCCAGTACTTC.

Notes on this clone: Relative to the germline gene, one junction end is altered; a read error may explain this. J is TRBJ2-6 and V is TRBV6-2 or TRBV6-3; D is perhaps TRBD2 (6 bases). The CDR3 length is 14 residues. Germline loops: CDR1 MNHEY, CDR2 SVGEGT. CDR3 residues: CASSFPAGGNVLTF. The CDR3 nucleotides are TGTGCCAGCAGTTTCCCGGCCGGGGGCAACGTCCTGACTTTC.

V gene TRBV3-1 (or the pseudogene TRBV3-2) combines with J gene TRBJ2-2; 8 bases are a match to TRBD2. V gave up 3 bases and J gave up 4 bases; unmatched junction bases: 7. CDR1 is LGHDT and CDR2 is YNNKEL in the germline V gene (reference sequence). The CDR3 loop spans 16 amino acids. DNA for the CDR3: TGTGCCAGCAGCCATGTGGCTAGCGGGCGCACCGGGGAGCTGTTTTTT. Translation: CASSHVASGRTGELFF.

The chain uses TRBV5-1 and TRBJ2-7, with D uncertain. Germline assignment: CDR1 SGHRS and CDR2 YFSETQ. The V gene lost 0 bases and the J gene lost 0 bases, with 4 bases spanning the gap. This CDR3 contains 13 residues. CDR3 bases: TGCGCCAGCAGCTTGGCTAGCTCCTACGAGCAGTACTTC. Residues: CASSLASSYEQYF.

The chain uses TRBV7-3 and TRBJ2-1; 15 nucleotides match TRBD2. The trim removed 5 bases at V and 9 bases at J, leaving 8 bases unmatched. CDR1 is SGHTA, CDR2 FQGTGA, per germline. This CDR3 has 16 residues. CDR3 nucleotides: TGTGCCAGCAGCCAGGGACTAGCGGGAGGACAGGCTGAGCAGTTCTTC. Its protein product is CASSQGLAGGQAEQFF.

The chain carries TRBV19 and TRBJ1-6, with TRBD1 identical over 11 bases. This CDR3 is 14 amino acids long. After removal of 8 bases from V and 13 bases from J, the junction contained 10 bases not matched to a gene. Germline V gene data show CDR1 as LNHDA and CDR2 as SQIVND (reference sequence). Here the CDR3 reads CASGWDRGNIPLHF. CDR3 nucleotide sequence: TGTGCCAGTGGATGGGACAGGGGGAATATCCCCCTCCACTTT.

This chain links TRBV6-2 or TRBV6-3 with TRBJ1-4, with a weak D call TRBD1 (6 bases). The CDR3 spans 16 residues. The V and J ends lost 5 bases and 0 bases respectively, with 13 bases between them. In germline, CDR1 is MNHEY, CDR2 SVGEGT. The CDR3 sequence: CASSRQVGATNEKLFF. CDR3 bases: TGTGCCAGCAGTCGACAGGTCGGGGCAACTAATGAAAAACTGTTTTTT.

The chain has TRBV6-5 and TRBJ2-2; TRBD1 matches at 7 bases. Germline CDR1 reads MNHEY; CDR2 reads SVGAGI. J was trimmed by 2 bases and V by 4 bases; bases with no gene match: 4. This CDR3 contains 15 residues. CDR3 sequence: CASSFNRGNTGELFF. The CDR3 coding sequence is TGTGCCAGCAGTTTTAACAGGGGAAACACCGGGGAGCTGTTTTTT.

This clone has only one observation. The V gene is TRBV7-9, the J gene TRBJ1-1, with D perhaps TRBD1 (6 bases). Trimming removed 5 bases at V and 3 bases at J, with 16 bases between. The V gene's germline CDR1 is SEHNR and CDR2 FQNEAQ (reference sequence). There are 15 residues in the CDR3. The CDR3 spells CASSNLQGFDTEAFF. CDR3 nucleotide sequence: TGTGCCAGCAGCAACCTACAGGGATTTGACACTGAAGCTTTCTTT.

This clone was detected once. The chain combines TRBV6-5 with TRBJ1-3, with D perhaps TRBD1 (5 bases). Germline loops: CDR1 MNHEY, CDR2 SVGAGI. This CDR3 has 14 amino acids. Trimming took off 2 bases at V and 4 bases at J, with 9 bases between the two ends. The CDR3: CASSYRGQGNTIYF. Here the CDR3 DNA reads TGTGCCAGCAGTTACAGGGGTCAAGGAAACACCATATATTTT.

The CDR3 loop reads CACMTGPRREIDEQYF. The CDR3 DNA reads TGTGCCTGTATGACAGGACCGAGGCGGGAGATCGACGAGCAGTACTTC. V gene TRBV28 combines with J gene TRBJ2-7; maybe TRBD2 (7 bases). The CDR3 spans 16 residues. Trimming removed 11 bases from V and 5 bases from J, with 28 bases in between. The germline V gene encodes CDR1 MDHEN and CDR2 SYDVKM. Drawing the rest from reference TRBV28 and TRBJ2-7, the complete variable domain is DVKVTQSSRYLVKRTGEKVFLECVQDMDHENMFWYRQDPGLGLRLIYFSYDVKMKEKGDIPEGYSVSREKKERFSLILESASTNQTSMYLCACMTGPRREIDEQYFGPGTRLTVT.

The rearrangement joins TRBV6-2 or TRBV6-3 to TRBJ1-5; no clear D gene. Trimming took 4 bases from V and 3 from J, leaving 7 bases between them. Germline V lookup: CDR1 MNHEY, CDR2 SVGEGT. The CDR3 spans 13 residues. In DNA, the CDR3 is TGTGCCAGCAGTTGGGAGCCCAATCAGCCCCAGCATTTT. This translates into CASSWEPNQPQHF.

CDR3 in amino acids: CASSLPDRGRNNEQFF. The CDR3 bases are TGTGCCAGCAGTTTACCCGACAGGGGGCGCAACAATGAGCAGTTCTTC. The chain employs TRBV28 and TRBJ2-1, with 10 bases that match TRBD1. Trimming cost V 2 bases and J 5 bases; bases outside gene matches: 6. Germline CDR1 is MDHEN and CDR2 is SYDVKM. CDR3 size: 16 residues.

In DNA, the CDR3 is TGTGCTAGCTCCTCATTGATGGGAGGGCCGGGTGAGCAGTTCTTC. This codes for CASSSLMGGPGEQFF. This chain uses TRBV7-7 with TRBJ2-1; 7 nucleotides match TRBD2. The CDR3 loop spans 15 amino acids. Germline loops: CDR1 SSHAT, CDR2 FNYEAQ (reference sequence).

The chain joins TRBV2 to TRBJ1-4; D uncertain. CDR3 length: 14 amino acids. Germline CDR1 reads SNHLY; CDR2 reads FYNNEI. V lost 4 bases to trimming and J lost 8 bases, with 14 bases between them. CDR3 sequence: CASSGEAVREKLFF. CDR3 bases: TGTGCCAGCAGTGGTGAGGCAGTGCGGGAAAAACTGTTTTTT. Variable domain in full (rest from reference TRBV2 and TRBJ1-4): EPEVTQTPSHQVTQMGQEVILRCVPISNHLYFYWYRQILGQKVEFLVSFYNNEISEKSEIFDDQFSVERPDGSNFTLKIRSTKLEDSAMYFCASSGEAVREKLFFGSGTQLSVL.

This clone was observed a single time. J is TRBJ2-3 and V is TRBV4-2, with a possible D match to TRBD1 (9 bases). The CDR3 has 21 residues. The germline V and J ends were trimmed by 0 bases and 5 bases, with 30 bases remaining between them. Germline V CDR1 and CDR2: LGHNA, YNFKEQ. The CDR3: CASSQDRRGQGREGRLDTQYF. The DNA for the CDR3 is TGTGCCAGCAGCCAAGATCGCAGGGGACAGGGTCGGGAGGGCCGTTTAGATACGCAGTATTTT.

V usage is TRBV7-9 and J usage is TRBJ2-1, with D maybe TRBD2 (6 bases). V lost 5 bases, J lost 7 bases, and 15 bases lay in between. The germline V gene has CDR1 SEHNR and CDR2 FQNEAQ (reference sequence). This CDR3 is 14 amino acids long. CDR3 nucleotide sequence: TGTGCCAGCAGCCAGCGGCTAGCGAGTAATGAGCAGTTCTTC. Translated, it gives CASSQRLASNEQFF. The full variable domain, completed using reference TRBV7-9 and TRBJ2-1, is DTGVSQNPRHKITKRGQNVTFRCDPISEHNRLYWYRQTLGQGPEFLTYFQNEAQLEKSRLLSDRFSAERPKGSFSTLEIQRTEQGDSAMYLCASSQRLASNEQFFGPGTRLTVL.

J is TRBJ1-4 and V is TRBV18; no clear D. The CDR3 consists of 15 residues. V lost 0 bases, J lost 9 bases, and 14 bases lay in between. From germline, CDR1 is KGHSH and CDR2 LQKENI. CDR3 protein: CASSPPMGVMKKLFF. The CDR3 bases are TGTGCCAGCTCACCACCGATGGGAGTAATGAAAAAACTGTTTTTT.

J is TRBJ2-1 and V is TRBV19; a weak D match, TRBD1 (5 bases). The CDR3 contains 15 residues. V was shortened by 0 bases and J by 7 bases, with 13 bases between the two germline ends. CDR1 is LNHDA, CDR2 SQIVND, per germline (reference sequence). The CDR3 reads CASSIDLGAGNEQFF. In DNA, the CDR3 is TGTGCCAGTAGTATAGATTTAGGGGCCGGGAATGAGCAGTTCTTC.

The chain is built from TRBV10-3 and TRBJ2-3; D may be TRBD1 (6 bases). The CDR3 runs 15 residues. V lost 0 bases, J lost 3 bases, and 10 bases lay in between. Germline lookup yields CDR1 ENHRY and CDR2 SYGVKD. CDR3 loop: CAISESGGRTDTQYF. DNA for the CDR3: TGTGCCATCAGTGAGTCTGGGGGCCGTACAGATACGCAGTATTTT.

The rearrangement links TRBV4-2 to TRBJ2-7; TRBD1 matches 7 bases. The CDR3 contains 16 residues. Losses at the gene ends were 0 bases for V and 2 bases for J; bases not matched to a gene: 7. Germline CDR1 is LGHNA and CDR2 is YNFKEQ. The CDR3 region has the DNA TGTGCCAGCAGCCAAGATATATCGGGACAGCCCTACGAGCAGTACTTC. Translation: CASSQDISGQPYEQYF.

The CDR3 DNA sequence: TGTGCCAGCAGCGTAGGGGGACAGATACACTACGAGCAGTACTTC. As protein: CASSVGGQIHYEQYF. The chain links TRBV9 to TRBJ2-7; 7 bases are shared with TRBD1. CDR1 is SGDLS and CDR2 is YYNGEE in the germline V gene. CDR3 length: 15 amino acids. After removal of 0 bases from V and 3 bases from J, the junction contained 6 bases not matched to a gene.

The rearrangement uses TRBV7-2 and TRBJ1-6; perhaps TRBD1 as D (5 bases). The CDR3 length is 15 residues. The germline V and J ends were trimmed by 6 bases and 6 bases, with 15 bases remaining between them. The germline CDR1 and CDR2 sequences are SGHTA and FQGNSA. The CDR3 spells CASSSSGRGNSPLHF. The CDR3 DNA sequence: TGTGCCAGCAGTTCCTCCGGGAGGGGTAATTCACCCCTCCACTTT.

The chain combines TRBV7-2 with TRBJ1-5; 7 positions agree with TRBD1. The CDR3 spans 14 residues. Looked up from germline, CDR1 is SGHTA and CDR2 is FQGNSA. Trimming took 2 bases from V and 3 from J; bases not matched to a gene: 1. CDR3 sequence: CASSLTGANQPQHF. The CDR3 nucleotides read TGTGCCAGCAGCTTAACAGGGGCCAATCAGCCCCAGCATTTT.

The chain recombines TRBV2 with TRBJ2-1; 11 positions agree with TRBD2. CDR1 and CDR2 (germline): SNHLY, FYNNEI. The V and J ends lost 10 bases and 2 bases, in that order; junction bases with no gene match: 7. The CDR3 extends over 15 amino acids. In DNA, the CDR3 is TGTGCCACCCGACTAGCGGGACTGACCTACAATGAGCAGTTCTTC. The encoded protein is CATRLAGLTYNEQFF. The variable domain in full, completed from reference TRBV2 and TRBJ2-1, reads EPEVTQTPSHQVTQMGQEVILRCVPISNHLYFYWYRQILGQKVEFLVSFYNNEISEKSEIFDDQFSVERPDGSNFTLKIRSTKLEDSAMYFCATRLAGLTYNEQFFGPGTRLTVL.